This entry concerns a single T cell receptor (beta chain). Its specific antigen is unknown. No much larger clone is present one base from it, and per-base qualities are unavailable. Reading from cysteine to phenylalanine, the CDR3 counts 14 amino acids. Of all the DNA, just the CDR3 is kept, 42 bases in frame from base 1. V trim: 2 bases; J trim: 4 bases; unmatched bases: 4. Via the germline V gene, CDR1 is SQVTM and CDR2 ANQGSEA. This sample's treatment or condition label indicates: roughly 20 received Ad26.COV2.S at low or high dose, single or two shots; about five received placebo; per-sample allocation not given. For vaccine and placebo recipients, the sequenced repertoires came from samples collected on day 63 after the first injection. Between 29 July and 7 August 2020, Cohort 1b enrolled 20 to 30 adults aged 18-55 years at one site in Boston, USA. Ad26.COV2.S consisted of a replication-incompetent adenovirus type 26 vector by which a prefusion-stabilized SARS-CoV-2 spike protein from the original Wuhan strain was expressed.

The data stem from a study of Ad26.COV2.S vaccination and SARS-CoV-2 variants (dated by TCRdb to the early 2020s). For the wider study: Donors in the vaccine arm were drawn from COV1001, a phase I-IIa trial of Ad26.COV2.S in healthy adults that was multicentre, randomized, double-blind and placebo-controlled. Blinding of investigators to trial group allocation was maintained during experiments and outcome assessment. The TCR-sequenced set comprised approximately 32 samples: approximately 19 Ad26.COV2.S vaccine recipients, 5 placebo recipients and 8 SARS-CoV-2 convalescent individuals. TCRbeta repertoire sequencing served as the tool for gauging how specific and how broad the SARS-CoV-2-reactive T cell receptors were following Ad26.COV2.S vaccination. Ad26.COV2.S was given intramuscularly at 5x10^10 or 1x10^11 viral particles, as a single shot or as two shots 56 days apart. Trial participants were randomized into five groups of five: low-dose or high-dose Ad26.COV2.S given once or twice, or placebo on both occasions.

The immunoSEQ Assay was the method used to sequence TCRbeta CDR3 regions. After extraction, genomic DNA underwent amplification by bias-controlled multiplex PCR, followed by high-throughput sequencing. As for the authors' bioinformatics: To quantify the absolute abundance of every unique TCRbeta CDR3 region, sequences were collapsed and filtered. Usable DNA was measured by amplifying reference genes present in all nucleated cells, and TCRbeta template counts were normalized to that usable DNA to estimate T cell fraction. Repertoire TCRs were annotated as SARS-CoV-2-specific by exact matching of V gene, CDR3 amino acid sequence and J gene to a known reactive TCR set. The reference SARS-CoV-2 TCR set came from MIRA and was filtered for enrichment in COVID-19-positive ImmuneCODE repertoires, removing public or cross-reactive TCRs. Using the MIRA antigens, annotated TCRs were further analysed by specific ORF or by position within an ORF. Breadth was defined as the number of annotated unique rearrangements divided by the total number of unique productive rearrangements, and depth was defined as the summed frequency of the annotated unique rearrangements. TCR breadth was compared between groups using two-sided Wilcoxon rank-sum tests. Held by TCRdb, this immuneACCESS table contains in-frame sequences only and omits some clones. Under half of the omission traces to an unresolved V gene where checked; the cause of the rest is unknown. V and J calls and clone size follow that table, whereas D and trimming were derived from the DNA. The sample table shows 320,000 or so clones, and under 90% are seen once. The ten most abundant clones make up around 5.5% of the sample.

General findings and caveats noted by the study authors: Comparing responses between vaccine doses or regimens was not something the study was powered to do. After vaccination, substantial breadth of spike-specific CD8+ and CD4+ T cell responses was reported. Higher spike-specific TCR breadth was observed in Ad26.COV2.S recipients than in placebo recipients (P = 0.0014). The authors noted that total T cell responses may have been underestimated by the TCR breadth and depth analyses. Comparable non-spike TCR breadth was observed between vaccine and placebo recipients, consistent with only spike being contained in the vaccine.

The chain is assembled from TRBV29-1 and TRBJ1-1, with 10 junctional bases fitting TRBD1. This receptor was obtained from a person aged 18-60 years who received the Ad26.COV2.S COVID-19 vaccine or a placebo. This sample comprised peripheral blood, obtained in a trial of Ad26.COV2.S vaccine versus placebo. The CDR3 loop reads CSVESGQGLTEAFF. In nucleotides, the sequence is TGCAGCGTTGAATCGGGACAGGGGCTCACTGAAGCTTTCTTT.